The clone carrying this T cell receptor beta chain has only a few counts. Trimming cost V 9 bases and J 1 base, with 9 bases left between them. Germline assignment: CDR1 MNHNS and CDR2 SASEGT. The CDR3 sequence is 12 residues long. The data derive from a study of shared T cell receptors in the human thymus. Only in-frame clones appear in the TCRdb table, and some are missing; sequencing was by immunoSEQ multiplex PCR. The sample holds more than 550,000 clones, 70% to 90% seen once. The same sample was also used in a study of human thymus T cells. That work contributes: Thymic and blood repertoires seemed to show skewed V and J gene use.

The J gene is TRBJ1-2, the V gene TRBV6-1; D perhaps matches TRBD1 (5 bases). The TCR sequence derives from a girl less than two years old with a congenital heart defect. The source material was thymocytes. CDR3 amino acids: CASRQHNYGYTF. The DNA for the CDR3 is TGTGCCAGTAGACAGCATAACTATGGCTACACCTTC.